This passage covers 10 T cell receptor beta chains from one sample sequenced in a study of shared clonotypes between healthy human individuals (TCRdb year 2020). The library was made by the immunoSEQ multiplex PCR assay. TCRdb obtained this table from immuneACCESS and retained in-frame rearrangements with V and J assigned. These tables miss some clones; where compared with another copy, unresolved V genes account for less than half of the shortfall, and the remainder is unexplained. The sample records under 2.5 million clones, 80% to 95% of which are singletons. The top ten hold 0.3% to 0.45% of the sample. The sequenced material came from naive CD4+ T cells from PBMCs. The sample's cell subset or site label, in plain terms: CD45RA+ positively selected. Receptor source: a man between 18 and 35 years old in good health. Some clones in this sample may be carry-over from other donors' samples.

This CDR3 reads CASSLRGEQFF. The CDR3, as DNA: TGTGCCAGCAGCCTCAGGGGTGAGCAGTTCTTC. The gene calls are TRBV7-8 and TRBJ2-1, with a weak D call TRBD1 (6 bases). V lost 5 bases and J lost 9, with 8 bases in between. The CDR3 sequence is 11 residues long. Per the germline V gene, CDR1 is SGHVS and CDR2 is FQNEAQ.

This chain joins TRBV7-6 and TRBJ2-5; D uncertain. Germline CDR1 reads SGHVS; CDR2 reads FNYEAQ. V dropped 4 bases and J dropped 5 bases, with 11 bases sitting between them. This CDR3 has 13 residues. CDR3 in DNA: TGTGCCAGCAGCTCATACACCACGGAGACCCAGTACTTC. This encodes CASSSYTTETQYF.

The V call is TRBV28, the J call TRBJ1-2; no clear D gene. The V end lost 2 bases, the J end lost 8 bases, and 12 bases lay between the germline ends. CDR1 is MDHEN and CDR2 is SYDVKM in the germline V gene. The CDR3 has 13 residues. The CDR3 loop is CASSLDRFGGYTF. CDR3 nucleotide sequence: TGTGCCAGCAGTTTAGACCGCTTTGGGGGCTACACCTTC.

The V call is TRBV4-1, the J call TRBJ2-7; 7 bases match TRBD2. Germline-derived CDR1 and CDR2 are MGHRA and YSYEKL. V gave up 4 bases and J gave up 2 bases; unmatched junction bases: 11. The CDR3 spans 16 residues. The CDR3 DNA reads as TGCGCCAGCAGCCGGGAGGGGAACGCGAAACCCTACGAGCAGTACTTC. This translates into CASSREGNAKPYEQYF.

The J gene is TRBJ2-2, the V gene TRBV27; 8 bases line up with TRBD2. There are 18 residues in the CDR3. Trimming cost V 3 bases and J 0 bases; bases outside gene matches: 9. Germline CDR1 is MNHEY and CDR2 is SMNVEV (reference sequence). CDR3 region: CASSFSGRGGANTGELFF. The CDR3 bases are TGTGCCAGCAGTTTCTCGGGACGGGGGGGCGCGAACACCGGGGAGCTGTTTTTT.

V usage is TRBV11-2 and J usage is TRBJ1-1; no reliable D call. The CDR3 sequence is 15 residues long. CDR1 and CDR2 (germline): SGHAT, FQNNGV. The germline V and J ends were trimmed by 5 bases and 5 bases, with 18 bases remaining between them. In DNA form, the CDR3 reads TGTGCCAGCAGCCTCCCTCGGAATCGGGGTACTGAAGCTTTCTTT. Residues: CASSLPRNRGTEAFF.

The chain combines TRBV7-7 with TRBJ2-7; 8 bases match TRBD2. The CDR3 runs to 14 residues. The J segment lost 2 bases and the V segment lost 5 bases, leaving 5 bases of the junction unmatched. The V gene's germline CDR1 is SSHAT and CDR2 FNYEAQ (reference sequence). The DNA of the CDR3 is TGTGCCAGCAGCCCATTAGCGGGACCCTACGAGCAGTACTTC. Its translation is CASSPLAGPYEQYF.

DNA for the CDR3: TGTGCCTGGAGTAAGCTACAGGGGGCATTGAATGAGCAGTTCTTC. The encoded protein is CAWSKLQGALNEQFF. The chain has TRBV30 and TRBJ2-1; 9 positions match TRBD1. The germline CDR1 and CDR2 sequences are GTSNPN and SVGIG (reference sequence). This CDR3 has 15 residues. Losses at the gene ends were 2 bases for V and 7 bases for J; bases not matched to a gene: 9.

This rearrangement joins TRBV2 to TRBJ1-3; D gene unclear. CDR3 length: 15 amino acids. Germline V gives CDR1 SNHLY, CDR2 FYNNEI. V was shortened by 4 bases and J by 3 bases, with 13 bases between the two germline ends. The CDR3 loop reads CASSAWAGFGNTIYF. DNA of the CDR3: TGTGCCAGCAGTGCCTGGGCTGGATTTGGAAACACCATATATTTT.

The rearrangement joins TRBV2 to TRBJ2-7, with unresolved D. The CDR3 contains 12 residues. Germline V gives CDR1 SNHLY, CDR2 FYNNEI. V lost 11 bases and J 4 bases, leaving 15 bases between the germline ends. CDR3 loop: CAGVSKSYEQYF. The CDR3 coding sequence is TGTGCCGGGGTCTCAAAGAGTTACGAGCAGTACTTC.